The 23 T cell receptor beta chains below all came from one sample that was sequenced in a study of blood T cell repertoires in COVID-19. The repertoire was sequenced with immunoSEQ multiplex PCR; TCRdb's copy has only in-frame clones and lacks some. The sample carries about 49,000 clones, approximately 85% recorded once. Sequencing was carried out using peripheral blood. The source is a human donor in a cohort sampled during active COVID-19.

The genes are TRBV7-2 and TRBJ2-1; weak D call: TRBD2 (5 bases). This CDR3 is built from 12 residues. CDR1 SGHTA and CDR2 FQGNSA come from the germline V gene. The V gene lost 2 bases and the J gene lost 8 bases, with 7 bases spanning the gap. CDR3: CASSLYGDEQFF. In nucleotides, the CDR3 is TGTGCCAGCAGCTTATACGGGGATGAGCAGTTCTTC.

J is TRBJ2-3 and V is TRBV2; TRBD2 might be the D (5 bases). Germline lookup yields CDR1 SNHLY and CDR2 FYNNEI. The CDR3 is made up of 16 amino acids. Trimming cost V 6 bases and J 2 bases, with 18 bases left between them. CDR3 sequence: CASRAAAATPTDTQYF. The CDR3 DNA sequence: TGTGCCAGCAGGGCAGCAGCGGCAACACCCACAGATACGCAGTATTTT. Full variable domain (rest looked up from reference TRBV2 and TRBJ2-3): EPEVTQTPSHQVTQMGQEVILRCVPISNHLYFYWYRQILGQKVEFLVSFYNNEISEKSEIFDDQFSVERPDGSNFTLKIRSTKLEDSAMYFCASRAAAATPTDTQYFGPGTRLTVL.

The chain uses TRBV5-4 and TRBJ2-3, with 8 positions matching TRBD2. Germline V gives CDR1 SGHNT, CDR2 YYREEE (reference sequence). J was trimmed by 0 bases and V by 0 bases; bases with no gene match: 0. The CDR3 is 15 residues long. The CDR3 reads CASSLGGGSTDTQYF. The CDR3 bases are TGTGCCAGCAGCTTGGGCGGGGGGAGCACAGATACGCAGTATTTT.

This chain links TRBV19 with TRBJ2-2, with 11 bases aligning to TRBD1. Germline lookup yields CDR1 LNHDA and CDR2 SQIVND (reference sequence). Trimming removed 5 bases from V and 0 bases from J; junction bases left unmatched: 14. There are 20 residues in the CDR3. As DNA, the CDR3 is TGTGCCAGTAGTCACGGACAGGGGGCACTCACCCGCTCGAACACCGGGGAGCTGTTTTTT. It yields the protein CASSHGQGALTRSNTGELFF.

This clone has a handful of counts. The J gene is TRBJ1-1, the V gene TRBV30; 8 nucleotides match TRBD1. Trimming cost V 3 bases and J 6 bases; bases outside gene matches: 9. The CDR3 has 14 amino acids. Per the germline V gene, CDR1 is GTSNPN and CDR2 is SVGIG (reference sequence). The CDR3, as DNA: TGTGCCTGGAGAAGACAGGGGTCCGGTGCTGAAGCTTTCTTT. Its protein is CAWRRQGSGAEAFF. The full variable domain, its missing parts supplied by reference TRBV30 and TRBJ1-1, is SQTIHQWPATLVQPVGSPLSLECTVEGTSNPNLYWYRQAAGRGLQLLFYSVGIGQISSEVPQNLSASRPQDRQFILSSKKLLLSDSGFYLCAWRRQGSGAEAFFGQGTRLTVV.

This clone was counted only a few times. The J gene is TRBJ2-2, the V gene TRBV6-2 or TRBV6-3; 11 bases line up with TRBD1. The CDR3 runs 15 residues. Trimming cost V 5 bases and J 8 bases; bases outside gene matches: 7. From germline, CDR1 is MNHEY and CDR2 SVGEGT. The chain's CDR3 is CASSEPGQGVGELFF. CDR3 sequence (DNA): TGTGCCAGCAGTGAGCCGGGACAGGGGGTAGGGGAGCTGTTTTTT.

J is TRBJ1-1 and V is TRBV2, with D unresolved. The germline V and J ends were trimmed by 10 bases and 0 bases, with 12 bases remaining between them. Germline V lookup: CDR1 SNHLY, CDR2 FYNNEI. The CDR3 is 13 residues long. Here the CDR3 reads CATTRVVNTEAFF. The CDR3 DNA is TGTGCCACCACGCGGGTGGTGAACACTGAAGCTTTCTTT.

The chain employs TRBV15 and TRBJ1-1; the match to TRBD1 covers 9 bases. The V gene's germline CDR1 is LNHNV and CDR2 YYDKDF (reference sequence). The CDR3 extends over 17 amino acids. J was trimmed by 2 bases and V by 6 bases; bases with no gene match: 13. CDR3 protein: CATSSFRTGEYNTEAFF. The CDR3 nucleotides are TGTGCCACCAGTTCATTCAGGACAGGGGAATACAACACTGAAGCTTTCTTT.

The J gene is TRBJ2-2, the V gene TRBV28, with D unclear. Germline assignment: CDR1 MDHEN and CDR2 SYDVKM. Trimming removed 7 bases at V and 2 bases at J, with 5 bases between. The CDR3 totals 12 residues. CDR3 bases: TGTGCCAGCACCCAAAACACCGGGGAGCTGTTTTTT. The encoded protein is CASTQNTGELFF.

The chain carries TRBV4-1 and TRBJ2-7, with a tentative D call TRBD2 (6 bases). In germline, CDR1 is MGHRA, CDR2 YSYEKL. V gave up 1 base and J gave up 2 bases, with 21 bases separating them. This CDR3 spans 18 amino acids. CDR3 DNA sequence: TGCGCCAGCAGCCAAGCCCAAGGCGGGGACCGTAGCCCCTACGAGCAGTACTTC. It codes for CASSQAQGGDRSPYEQYF.

CDR3 bases: TGTGCCAGCAGTTACGGCGTCGGGGCGGGGCCGAACACCGGGGAGCTGTTTTTT. Its translation is CASSYGVGAGPNTGELFF. The chain joins TRBV6-2 or TRBV6-3 to TRBJ2-2, with D possibly TRBD2 on 6 matching bases. CDR1 and CDR2 (germline): MNHEY, SVGEGT. The CDR3 extends over 18 amino acids. V was pared by 2 bases and J by 0 bases, with 16 bases between.

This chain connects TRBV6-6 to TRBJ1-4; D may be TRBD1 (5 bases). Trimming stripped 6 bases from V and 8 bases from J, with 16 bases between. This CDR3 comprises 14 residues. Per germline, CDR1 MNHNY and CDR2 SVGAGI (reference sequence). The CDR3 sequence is CASRRDGGGEKLFF. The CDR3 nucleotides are TGTGCCAGCAGACGGGACGGGGGAGGCGAAAAACTGTTTTTT.

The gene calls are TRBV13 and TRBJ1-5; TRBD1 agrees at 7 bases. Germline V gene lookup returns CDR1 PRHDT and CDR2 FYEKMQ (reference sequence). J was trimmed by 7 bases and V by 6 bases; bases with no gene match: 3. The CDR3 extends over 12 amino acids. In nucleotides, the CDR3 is TGTGCCAGCAGGCTCAGGGGGCAGCCCCAGCATTTT. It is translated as CASRLRGQPQHF.

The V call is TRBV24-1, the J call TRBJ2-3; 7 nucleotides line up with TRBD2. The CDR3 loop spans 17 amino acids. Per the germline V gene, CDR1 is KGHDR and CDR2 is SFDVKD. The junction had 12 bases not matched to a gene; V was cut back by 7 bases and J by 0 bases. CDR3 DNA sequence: TGTGCCACCAGCCTTAATGGGGCTAGCGGAAGCACAGATACGCAGTATTTT. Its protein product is CATSLNGASGSTDTQYF.

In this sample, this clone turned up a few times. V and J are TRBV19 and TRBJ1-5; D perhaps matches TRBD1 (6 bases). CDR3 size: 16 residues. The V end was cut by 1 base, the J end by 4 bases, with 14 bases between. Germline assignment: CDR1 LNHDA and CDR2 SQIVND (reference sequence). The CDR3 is CASSIGRQVNNQPQHF. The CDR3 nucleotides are TGTGCCAGTAGTATAGGCCGACAGGTAAATAATCAGCCCCAGCATTTT.

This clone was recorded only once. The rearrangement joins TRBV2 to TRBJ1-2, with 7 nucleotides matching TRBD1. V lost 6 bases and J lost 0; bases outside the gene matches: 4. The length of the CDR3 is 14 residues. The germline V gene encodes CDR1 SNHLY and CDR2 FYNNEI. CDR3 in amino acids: CASSRDSPNYGYTF. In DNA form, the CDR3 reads TGTGCCAGCAGCAGGGACAGCCCTAACTATGGCTACACCTTC.

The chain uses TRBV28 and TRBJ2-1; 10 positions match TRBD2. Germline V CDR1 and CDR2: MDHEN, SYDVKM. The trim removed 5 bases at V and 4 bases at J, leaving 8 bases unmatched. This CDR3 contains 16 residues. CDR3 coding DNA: TGTGCCAGCAGTAATACGGGACTAGCGTTATACAATGAGCAGTTCTTC. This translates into CASSNTGLALYNEQFF. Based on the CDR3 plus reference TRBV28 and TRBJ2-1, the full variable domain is DVKVTQSSRYLVKRTGEKVFLECVQDMDHENMFWYRQDPGLGLRLIYFSYDVKMKEKGDIPEGYSVSREKKERFSLILESASTNQTSMYLCASSNTGLALYNEQFFGPGTRLTVL.

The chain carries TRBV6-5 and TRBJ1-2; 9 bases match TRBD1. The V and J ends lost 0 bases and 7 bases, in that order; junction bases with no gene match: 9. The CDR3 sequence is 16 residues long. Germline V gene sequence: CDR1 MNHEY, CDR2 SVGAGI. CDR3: CASSYSRDRVSGGYTF. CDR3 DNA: TGTGCCAGCAGTTACTCGAGGGACAGGGTATCGGGTGGCTACACCTTC.

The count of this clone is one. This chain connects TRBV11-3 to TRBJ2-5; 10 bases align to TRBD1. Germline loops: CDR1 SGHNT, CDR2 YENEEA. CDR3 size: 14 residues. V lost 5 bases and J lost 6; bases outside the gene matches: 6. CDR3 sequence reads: CASSGGQGRKTQYF. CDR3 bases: TGTGCCAGCAGCGGGGGACAGGGGAGGAAGACCCAGTACTTC.

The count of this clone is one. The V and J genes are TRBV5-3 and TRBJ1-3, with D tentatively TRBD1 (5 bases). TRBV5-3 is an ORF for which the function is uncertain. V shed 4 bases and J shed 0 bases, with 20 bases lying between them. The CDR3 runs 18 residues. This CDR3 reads CARSKRQRRTHSGNTIYF. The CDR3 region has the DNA TGTGCCAGAAGCAAGAGACAGCGCCGAACCCACTCTGGAAACACCATATATTTT.

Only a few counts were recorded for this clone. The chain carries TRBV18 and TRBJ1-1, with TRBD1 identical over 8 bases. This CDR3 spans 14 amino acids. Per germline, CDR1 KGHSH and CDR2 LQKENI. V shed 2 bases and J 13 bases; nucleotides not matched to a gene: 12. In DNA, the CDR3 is TGTGCCAGCTCACCAGAGGTGACAGGGACAGGTGGTTTCTTT. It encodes CASSPEVTGTGGFF. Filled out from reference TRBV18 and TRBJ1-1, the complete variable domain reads NAGVMQNPRHLVRRRGQEARLRCSPMKGHSHVYWYRQLPEEGLKFMVYLQKENIIDESGMPKERFSAEFPKEGPSILRIQQVVRGDSAAYFCASSPEVTGTGGFFGQGTRLTVV.

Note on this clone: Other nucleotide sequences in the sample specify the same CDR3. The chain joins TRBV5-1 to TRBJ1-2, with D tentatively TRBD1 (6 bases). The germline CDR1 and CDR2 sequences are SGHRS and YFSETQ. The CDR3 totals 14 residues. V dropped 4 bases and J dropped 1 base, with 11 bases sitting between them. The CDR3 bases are TGCGCCAGCAGCCCTGGACAGAGTAACTATGGCTACACCTTC. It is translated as CASSPGQSNYGYTF.

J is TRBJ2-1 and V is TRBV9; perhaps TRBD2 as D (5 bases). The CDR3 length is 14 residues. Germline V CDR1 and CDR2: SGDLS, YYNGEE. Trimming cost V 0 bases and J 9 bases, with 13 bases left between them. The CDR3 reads CASSVALGASEQFF. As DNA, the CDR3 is TGTGCCAGCAGCGTAGCTTTGGGAGCCAGTGAGCAGTTCTTC. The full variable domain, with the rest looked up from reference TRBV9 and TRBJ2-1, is DSGVTQTPKHLITATGQRVTLRCSPRSGDLSVYWYQQSLDQGLQFLIQYYNGEERAKGNILERFSAQQFPDLHSELNLSSLELGDSALYFCASSVALGASEQFFGPGTRLTVL.